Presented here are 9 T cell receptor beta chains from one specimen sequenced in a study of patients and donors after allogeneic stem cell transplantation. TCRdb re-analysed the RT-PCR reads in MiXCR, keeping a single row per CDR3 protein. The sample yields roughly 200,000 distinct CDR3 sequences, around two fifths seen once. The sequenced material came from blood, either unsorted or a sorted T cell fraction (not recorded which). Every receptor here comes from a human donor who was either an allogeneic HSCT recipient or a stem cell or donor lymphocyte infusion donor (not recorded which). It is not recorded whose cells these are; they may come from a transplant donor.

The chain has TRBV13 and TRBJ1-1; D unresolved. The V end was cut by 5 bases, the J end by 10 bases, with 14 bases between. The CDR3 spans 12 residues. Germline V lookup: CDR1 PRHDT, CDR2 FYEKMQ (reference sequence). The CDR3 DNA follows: TGTGCCAGCAGCCCGTCGCGGTTGGGAGCTTTCTTT. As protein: CASSPSRLGAFF.

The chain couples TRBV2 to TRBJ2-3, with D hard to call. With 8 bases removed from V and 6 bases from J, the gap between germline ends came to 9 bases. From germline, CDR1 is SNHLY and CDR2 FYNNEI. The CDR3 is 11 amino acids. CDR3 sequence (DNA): TGTGCCAGCTTGGGGTCGGATACGCAGTATTTT. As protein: CASLGSDTQYF.

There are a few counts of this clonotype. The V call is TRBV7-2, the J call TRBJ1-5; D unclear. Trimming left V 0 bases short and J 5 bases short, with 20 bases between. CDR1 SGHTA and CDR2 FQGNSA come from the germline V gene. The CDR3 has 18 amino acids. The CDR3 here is CASSLAARLRVVDQPQHF. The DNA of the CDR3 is TGTGCCAGCAGCTTAGCGGCCCGGTTGCGAGTTGTTGATCAGCCCCAGCATTTT.

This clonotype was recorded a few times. The CDR3 sequence: CASSLWGGDEKLFF. CDR3 sequence (DNA): TGTGCCAGCAGTTTATGGGGAGGAGATGAAAAACTGTTTTTT. This rearrangement joins TRBV12-3 or TRBV12-4 to TRBJ1-4; D is uncertain. V was clipped by 2 bases and J by 6 bases, with 10 bases between them. This CDR3 is 14 amino acids long.

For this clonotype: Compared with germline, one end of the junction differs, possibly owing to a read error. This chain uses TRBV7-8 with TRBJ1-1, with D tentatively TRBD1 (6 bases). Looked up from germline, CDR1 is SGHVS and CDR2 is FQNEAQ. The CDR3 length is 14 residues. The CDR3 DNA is TGTGTCAGCAGCATAATACAGGGATCCACTGAAGCTTTCTTT. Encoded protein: CVSSIIQGSTEAFF.

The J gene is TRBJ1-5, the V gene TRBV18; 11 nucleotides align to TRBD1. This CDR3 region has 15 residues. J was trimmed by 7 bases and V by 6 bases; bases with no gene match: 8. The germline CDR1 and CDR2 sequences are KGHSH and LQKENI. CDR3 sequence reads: CASSRTGGLGQPQHF. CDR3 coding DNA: TGTGCCAGCTCTCGGACAGGGGGCTTGGGACAGCCCCAGCATTTT.

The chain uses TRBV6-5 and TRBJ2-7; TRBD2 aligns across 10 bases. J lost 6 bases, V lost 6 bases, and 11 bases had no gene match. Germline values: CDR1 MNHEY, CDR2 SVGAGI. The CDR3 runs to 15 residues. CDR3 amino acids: CASRDGTSAWVEQYF. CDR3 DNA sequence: TGTGCCAGCAGAGACGGGACTAGCGCCTGGGTCGAGCAGTACTTC.

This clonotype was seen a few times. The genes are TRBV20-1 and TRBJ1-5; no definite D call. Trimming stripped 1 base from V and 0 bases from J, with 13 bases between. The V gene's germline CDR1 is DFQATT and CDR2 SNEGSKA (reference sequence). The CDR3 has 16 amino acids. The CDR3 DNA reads TGCAGTGCTAGAGCCCCCGGACCATATAGCAATCAGCCCCAGCATTTT. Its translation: CSARAPGPYSNQPQHF.

The CDR3 loop reads CASSYGTARFNEKLFF. The CDR3 DNA is TGTGCCAGCAGTTACGGGACAGCGAGATTCAATGAAAAACTGTTTTTT. The chain couples TRBV6-6 to TRBJ1-4, with 7 nucleotides matching TRBD1. J lost 5 bases, V lost 2 bases, and 8 bases had no gene match. The germline CDR1 and CDR2 sequences are MNHNY and SVGAGI (reference sequence). The CDR3 contains 16 residues.